The 22 T cell receptor beta chains below were found in one sample sequenced in a study of blood T cell repertoires in COVID-19. Method: immunoSEQ multiplex PCR; TCRdb's copy keeps in-frame clones and lacks some. In the table there are about 200,000 clones, nearly 90% of which are singletons. Sequencing used peripheral blood. The receptors stem from a man aged 50-59 years with COVID-19, enrolled during active disease.

V usage is TRBV13 and J usage is TRBJ1-4; D gene ambiguous. Germline assignment: CDR1 PRHDT and CDR2 FYEKMQ (reference sequence). The CDR3 has 15 amino acids. V was clipped by 0 bases and J by 7 bases, with 12 bases between them. DNA for the CDR3: TGTGCCAGCAGCTTAGGTCGGGTACTGGGTGAAAAACTGTTTTTT. Encoded protein: CASSLGRVLGEKLFF.

V is TRBV29-1 and J is TRBJ2-3; weak D call: TRBD1 (7 bases). V was pared by 2 bases and J by 4 bases, with 16 bases between. The CDR3 loop spans 15 amino acids. Per the germline V gene, CDR1 is SQVTM and CDR2 is ANQGSEA. CDR3 in amino acids: CSVESVRGVADTQYF. Here the CDR3 DNA reads TGCAGCGTTGAATCGGTCAGGGGGGTCGCAGATACGCAGTATTTT.

The V and J genes are TRBV29-1 and TRBJ1-2; D uncertain. The CDR3 length is 13 residues. Germline lookup yields CDR1 SQVTM and CDR2 ANQGSEA. Trimming shortened V by 4 bases and J by 0 bases, and 9 bases separated the two germline ends. CDR3 protein: CSVVGQTNYGYTF. For the CDR3, the DNA is TGCAGCGTTGTTGGGCAGACTAACTATGGCTACACCTTC. Supplemented by reference TRBV29-1 and TRBJ1-2, the full variable domain reads SAVISQKPSRDICQRGTSLTIQCQVDSQVTMMFWYRQQPGQSLTLIATANQGSEATYESGFVIDKFPISRPNLTFSTLTVSNMSPEDSSIYLCSVVGQTNYGYTFGSGTRLTVV.

The genes are TRBV18 and TRBJ2-2; TRBD2 matches 9 bases. Trimming at V came to 4 bases and at J to 6 bases, leaving 12 bases not matched to a gene. The CDR3 runs 17 residues. Germline V gene sequence: CDR1 KGHSH, CDR2 LQKENI. The CDR3 here is CASSLATSGAGAGELFF. CDR3 nucleotide sequence: TGTGCCAGCTCACTGGCGACTAGCGGCGCCGGGGCCGGGGAGCTGTTTTTT. The variable domain in full, completed from reference TRBV18 and TRBJ2-2, reads NAGVMQNPRHLVRRRGQEARLRCSPMKGHSHVYWYRQLPEEGLKFMVYLQKENIIDESGMPKERFSAEFPKEGPSILRIQQVVRGDSAAYFCASSLATSGAGAGELFFGEGSRLTVL.

This clone has a single count. This rearrangement joins TRBV13 to TRBJ2-7; 9 bases are shared with TRBD1. V dropped 6 bases and J dropped 3; count of bases not matched to a gene: 6. This CDR3 comprises 14 residues. CDR1 is PRHDT, CDR2 FYEKMQ, per germline (reference sequence). The DNA for the CDR3 is TGTGCCAGCAGTTCCGGGACAGGGTTCTACGAGCAGTACTTC. It yields the protein CASSSGTGFYEQYF.

There are a few counts of this clone. V usage is TRBV5-1 and J usage is TRBJ1-2, with TRBD1 as a possible D gene (5 bases). Per germline, CDR1 SGHRS and CDR2 YFSETQ. The CDR3 extends over 15 amino acids. V was trimmed by 6 bases and J by 3 bases, leaving 18 bases between them. CDR3 DNA sequence: TGCGCCAGCACCCCGGGGGAGGGAAGGTACTATGGCTACACCTTC. Translation: CASTPGEGRYYGYTF.

The V and J genes are TRBV2 and TRBJ2-7; the D gene is possibly TRBD1 (6 bases). This CDR3 region has 16 residues. CDR1 and CDR2 from the germline V gene are SNHLY and FYNNEI. V was cut by 6 bases and J by 3 bases, with 21 bases left in between. The DNA for the CDR3 is TGTGCCAGCAGCGAAAAAGGGGGATACCCCTACTACGAGCAGTACTTC. It is translated as CASSEKGGYPYYEQYF.

The chain couples TRBV2 to TRBJ2-5; D perhaps matches TRBD1 (6 bases). Germline-derived CDR1 and CDR2 are SNHLY and FYNNEI. The CDR3 spans 14 residues. Trimming took 7 bases from V and 5 from J, leaving 17 bases between them. The CDR3 here is CASTGDTPWETQYF. The CDR3 region has the DNA TGTGCCAGCACCGGGGACACCCCATGGGAGACCCAGTACTTC.

This chain joins TRBV28 and TRBJ2-7, with 8 positions matching TRBD1. CDR1 and CDR2 from the germline V gene are MDHEN and SYDVKM. CDR3 size: 15 residues. V trimming: 3 bases; J trimming: 1 base; junction bases outside the gene matches: 5. CDR3 coding DNA: TGTGCCAGCAGTTTCGGACAGGGCGTTTCCTACGAGCAGTACTTC. Its translation is CASSFGQGVSYEQYF. The entire variable domain, with the rest obtained from reference TRBV28 and TRBJ2-7, is as follows: DVKVTQSSRYLVKRTGEKVFLECVQDMDHENMFWYRQDPGLGLRLIYFSYDVKMKEKGDIPEGYSVSREKKERFSLILESASTNQTSMYLCASSFGQGVSYEQYFGPGTRLTVT.

This rearrangement joins TRBV5-8 to TRBJ2-7; 8 nucleotides match TRBD1. The CDR3 contains 13 residues. CDR1 is SGHTS and CDR2 is YDEGEE in the germline V gene. J was trimmed by 2 bases and V by 5 bases; bases with no gene match: 3. As DNA, the CDR3 is TGTGCCAGCAGGACGACAGGGGCCTACGAGCAGTACTTC. It yields the protein CASRTTGAYEQYF.

This clone was recorded only once. CDR3 bases: TGTGCCAGCAGTTCGGGGTTCTCTGGGGCCAACGTCCTGACTTTC. It specifies CASSSGFSGANVLTF. The V gene is TRBV6-5, the J gene TRBJ2-6; D might be TRBD2 (5 bases). V was cut by 4 bases and J by 0 bases, with 7 bases left in between. The V gene's germline CDR1 is MNHEY and CDR2 SVGAGI. The CDR3 runs 15 residues.

This sequence joins TRBV6-6 and TRBJ2-7; 11 nucleotides match TRBD2. Germline CDR1 reads MNHNY; CDR2 reads SVGAGI (reference sequence). V was pared by 7 bases and J by 6 bases, with 5 bases of the junction left unmatched. This CDR3 contains 13 residues. CDR3 in DNA: TGTGCCAGCACCCTAGCGGGAGGCTCCGAGCAGTACTTC. It encodes CASTLAGGSEQYF.

The chain is built from TRBV5-6 and TRBJ1-2; 7 bases match TRBD1. Germline V lookup: CDR1 SGHDT, CDR2 YYEEEE. This CDR3 region has 14 residues. With 4 bases clipped from V and 8 bases from J, the junction kept 11 bases outside the gene matches. CDR3 loop: CASSPWDSPRGYTF. The CDR3 DNA reads TGTGCCAGCAGCCCCTGGGACAGCCCTCGGGGCTACACCTTC.

This chain joins TRBV25-1 and TRBJ1-1, with D possibly matching TRBD1 (5 bases). V gave up 8 bases and J gave up 2 bases, with 12 bases separating them. The CDR3 is made up of 13 amino acids. Germline V gene data show CDR1 as MGHDK and CDR2 as SYGVNS. Here the CDR3 reads CASAVGANTEAFF. CDR3 nucleotides: TGTGCCAGCGCCGTTGGGGCAAACACTGAAGCTTTCTTT.

The V gene is TRBV5-1, the J gene TRBJ1-2; the match to TRBD1 covers 7 bases. Germline CDR1 is SGHRS and CDR2 is YFSETQ. V dropped 4 bases and J dropped 8; count of bases not matched to a gene: 11. The CDR3 runs to 14 residues. The CDR3 is CASSGQDTLGGYTF. The CDR3 DNA sequence: TGCGCCAGCAGCGGACAGGATACCCTAGGGGGCTACACCTTC.

The rearrangement joins TRBV24-1 to TRBJ2-1, with 7 bases lining up with TRBD2. This CDR3 has 15 residues. Looked up from germline, CDR1 is KGHDR and CDR2 is SFDVKD. The J segment lost 8 bases and the V segment lost 3 bases, leaving 9 bases of the junction unmatched. The CDR3 DNA sequence: TGTGCCACCAGTGATCCCCCCAGCGGGGTAGATGAGCAGTTCTTC. It translates to CATSDPPSGVDEQFF.

This sequence joins TRBV3-1 (or the pseudogene TRBV3-2) and TRBJ1-2; D is uncertain. The CDR3 has 14 amino acids. V gave up 0 bases and J gave up 6 bases, with 11 bases separating them. Per the germline V gene, CDR1 is LGHDT and CDR2 is YNNKEL (reference sequence). The CDR3 bases are TGTGCCAGCAGCCAAGATGCAGGTCAAGATGGCTACACCTTC. This codes for CASSQDAGQDGYTF.

The chain employs TRBV27 and TRBJ1-6; D is possibly TRBD1 (6 bases). The length of the CDR3 is 15 residues. From germline, CDR1 is MNHEY and CDR2 SMNVEV (reference sequence). V lost 0 bases and J 10 bases, leaving 13 bases between the germline ends. Here the CDR3 DNA reads TGTGCCAGCAGTTTATCGTTCAGGGGCGAATCACCCCTCCACTTT. This encodes CASSLSFRGESPLHF.

V is TRBV5-1 and J is TRBJ1-2; possible D gene TRBD1, 6 bases. With 0 bases removed from V and 6 bases from J, the gap between germline ends came to 18 bases. The CDR3 spans 16 residues. Germline V gene lookup returns CDR1 SGHRS and CDR2 YFSETQ. The chain's CDR3 is CASSLAGTQGWDGYTF. CDR3 in DNA: TGCGCCAGCAGCTTGGCCGGGACGCAGGGGTGGGATGGCTACACCTTC. Filled out from reference TRBV5-1 and TRBJ1-2, the complete variable domain reads KAGVTQTPRYLIKTRGQQVTLSCSPISGHRSVSWYQQTPGQGLQFLFEYFSETQRNKGNFPGRFSGRQFSNSRSEMNVSTLELGDSALYLCASSLAGTQGWDGYTFGSGTRLTVV.

The chain has TRBV30 and TRBJ1-5, with D maybe TRBD1 (5 bases). Germline CDR1 reads GTSNPN; CDR2 reads SVGIG (reference sequence). The V end was cut by 3 bases, the J end by 0 bases, with 9 bases between. There are 14 residues in the CDR3. The CDR3 reads CAWRDNHSNQPQHF. CDR3 coding DNA: TGTGCCTGGAGGGACAACCATAGCAATCAGCCCCAGCATTTT.

CDR3 sequence (DNA): TGCGCCCTCGACACCCGCAGGGAAGGTCGAAGCCATAGCAATCAGCCCCAGCATTTT. It yields the protein CALDTRREGRSHSNQPQHF. The V gene is TRBV23-1, the J gene TRBJ1-5; possibly TRBD1 for D (5 bases). TRBV23-1 is filed as an ORF, its function uncertain. The CDR3 covers 19 residues. Deletions cut 11 bases from V and 0 bases from J, with 29 bases between.

The chain combines TRBV11-1 with TRBJ1-1; D gene uncertain. This CDR3 comprises 14 residues. V lost 4 bases and J 5 bases, leaving 14 bases between the germline ends. The germline CDR1 and CDR2 sequences are SGHAT and FQDESV (reference sequence). The CDR3 DNA is TGTGCCAGCAGCTCCCCAGATAATTGGACTGAAGCTTTCTTT. It is translated as CASSSPDNWTEAFF.